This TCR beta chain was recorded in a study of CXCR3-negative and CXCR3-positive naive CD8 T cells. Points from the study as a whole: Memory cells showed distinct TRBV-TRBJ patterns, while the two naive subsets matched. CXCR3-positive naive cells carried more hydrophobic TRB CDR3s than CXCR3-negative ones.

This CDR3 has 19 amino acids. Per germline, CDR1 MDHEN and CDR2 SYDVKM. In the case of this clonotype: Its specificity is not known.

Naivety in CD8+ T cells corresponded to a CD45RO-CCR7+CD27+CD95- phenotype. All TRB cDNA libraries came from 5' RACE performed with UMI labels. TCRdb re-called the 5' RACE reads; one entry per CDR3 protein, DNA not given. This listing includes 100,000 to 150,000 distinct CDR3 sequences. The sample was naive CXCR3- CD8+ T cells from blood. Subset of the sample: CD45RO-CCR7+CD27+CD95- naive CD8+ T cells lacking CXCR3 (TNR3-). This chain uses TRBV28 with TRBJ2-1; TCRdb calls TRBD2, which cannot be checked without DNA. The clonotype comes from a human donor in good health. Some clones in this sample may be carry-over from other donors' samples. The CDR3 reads CASSLFKRGGLTPPNEQFF. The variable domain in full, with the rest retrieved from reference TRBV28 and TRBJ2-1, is DVKVTQSSRYLVKRTGEKVFLECVQDMDHENMFWYRQDPGLGLRLIYFSYDVKMKEKGDIPEGYSVSREKKERFSLILESASTNQTSMYLCASSLFKRGGLTPPNEQFFGPGTRLTVL.